These 25 T cell receptor beta chains were all obtained from the same sample, sequenced in a study of CD8+CD57+ T cells in acquired aplastic anemia. Genomic DNA templated the TCR beta VDJ and CDR3 profiling. TCRdb passed the reads through MiXCR, listing each CDR3 protein once. The sample has 400,000 to 450,000 distinct CDR3 sequences, approximately 70% seen once; the top ten hold less than 4%. The sample was sorted CD4+, CD8+, or CD8+CD57+ T cells (not recorded which) from PBMCs. All receptors derive from a human donor in good health, serving as a control.

The sample holds a few counts of this clonotype. The genes are TRBV25-1 and TRBJ2-1; TRBD1 agrees at 8 bases. Germline V gene sequence: CDR1 MGHDK, CDR2 SYGVNS. V lost 7 bases, J lost 7 bases, and 6 bases stayed unmatched. There are 13 residues in the CDR3. The DNA for the CDR3 is TGTGCCAGCACCTTGGACAGGGTAAATGAGCAGTTCTTC. Protein product: CASTLDRVNEQFF.

Concerning this clonotype: The junction shows a germline mismatch at one end, possibly a read error. The V and J genes are TRBV7-8 and TRBJ1-3, with D hard to call. This CDR3 spans 15 amino acids. CDR1 is SGHVS, CDR2 FQNEAQ, per germline. CDR3 in amino acids: CASSRDRRSGNTIYF. In DNA form, the CDR3 reads TGTGCCAGCAGCCGCGACCGGAGGAGTGGTAACACCATCTATTTT.

The chain has TRBV10-3 and TRBJ1-2, with TRBD1 identical over 7 bases. After removal of 6 bases from V and 2 bases from J, the junction contained 6 bases not matched to a gene. This CDR3 is built from 14 residues. The V gene's germline CDR1 is ENHRY and CDR2 SYGVKD. In nucleotides, the CDR3 is TGTGCCATCAGCGCGGCCAGGGGGAACTATGGCTACACCTTC. Translated, it gives CAISAARGNYGYTF.

V gene TRBV4-3 combines with J gene TRBJ2-7, with 8 positions matching TRBD2. Unmatched junction bases numbered 12, after V lost 1 base and J lost 7 bases. From germline, CDR1 is LGHNA and CDR2 YSLEER. The CDR3 is 16 residues long. The CDR3 nucleotides read TGCGCCAGCAGCCAAGTGAGCCTAGCCGCGGGAGGAGAGCAGTACTTC. Translated, it gives CASSQVSLAAGGEQYF.

With regard to this clonotype: At one end the junction does not follow the germline gene, possibly because of a read error. This chain links TRBV2 with TRBJ2-5; the D gene is possibly TRBD2 (7 bases). Germline CDR1 reads SNHLY; CDR2 reads FYNNEI. This CDR3 contains 14 residues. CDR3 protein: CASSFNGGPATEYF. The CDR3 nucleotides read TGTGCCAGCAGCTTCAACGGGGGGCCAGCGACCGAGTACTTC. The full variable domain, completed using reference TRBV2 and TRBJ2-5, is EPEVTQTPSHQVTQMGQEVILRCVPISNHLYFYWYRQILGQKVEFLVSFYNNEISEKSEIFDDQFSVERPDGSNFTLKIRSTKLEDSAMYFCASSFNGGPATEYFGPGTRLLVL.

A note on this clonotype: The junction departs from the called germline gene at one end, perhaps through a read error. This rearrangement joins TRBV19 to TRBJ2-7, with 9 bases matching TRBD2. Germline V gives CDR1 LNHDA, CDR2 SQIVND (reference sequence). CDR3 length: 15 amino acids. CDR3 nucleotides: TGTGCCAGTAGTAGGGCTAGCGGGACCTACGACGAGCACTACTTC. Translation: CASSRASGTYDEHYF.

Concerning this clonotype itself: Sequence at one end of the junction differs from germline and may be a read error. The V gene is TRBV2, the J gene TRBJ1-5; D gene uncertain. CDR3 length: 13 residues. Looked up from germline, CDR1 is SNHLY and CDR2 is FYNNEI. CDR3 DNA: TGTGCCAGCACTGAACAAGGATATCAGCCCCAGCATTTT. Protein: CASTEQGYQPQHF.

A word on this clonotype: Given the absence of the conserved phenylalanine or tryptophan at the CDR3 end, a read error is likely. It is unclear where the CDR3 begins or ends on the DNA, so no DNA is shown, and the CDR3 is as TCRdb lists it. This chain connects TRBV9 to TRBJ1-2; the table assigns TRBD1, which was not confirmed against the DNA. The CDR3 spans 13 amino acids, including both terminal residues. Germline V gene lookup returns CDR1 SGDLS and CDR2 YYNGEE. Here the CDR3 reads CASSANRELFFRV.

Remarks on this clonotype: Given the absence of the conserved phenylalanine or tryptophan at the CDR3 end, a read error is likely. The DNA is omitted, as the CDR3 cannot be located on it reliably, and the CDR3 follows TCRdb's listing. The rearrangement uses TRBV9 and TRBJ2-7; the table gives TRBD1 as D, unverified against the DNA. With termini counted, the CDR3 has 13 amino acids. Germline assignment: CDR1 SGDLS and CDR2 YYNGEE. This CDR3 reads CASSRHLLTDYNI.

This clonotype was counted a single time. CDR3 DNA: TGTGCCAGCAGCTTGGGGACAGCGGGTGGTGGAAACACCATATATTTT. It encodes CASSLGTAGGGNTIYF. This sequence joins TRBV5-6 and TRBJ1-3; D possibly corresponds to TRBD1 (6 bases). V lost 0 bases to trimming and J lost 3 bases, with 13 bases between them. CDR1 is SGHDT, CDR2 YYEEEE, per germline. CDR3 length: 16 residues.

The chain carries TRBV2 and TRBJ2-1; D perhaps matches TRBD1 (6 bases). Germline CDR1 and CDR2: SNHLY and FYNNEI. This CDR3 has 15 residues. The ends were cut back, 4 bases at V and 5 bases at J, with 15 bases in the middle. DNA for the CDR3: TGTGCCAGCAGTGCAGAGACAGGATACGACAATGAGCAGTTCTTC. Encoded protein: CASSAETGYDNEQFF.

The CDR3 DNA reads TGTGCCAGCAGTTCAGGCGACCGGATTGGCTACACCTTC. This sequence encodes CASSSGDRIGYTF. This chain links TRBV7-4 with TRBJ1-2; D gene uncertain. Between the trimmed V and J ends, which lost 6 bases and 7 bases, there was a span of 15 bases. Germline CDR1 is SGHVT and CDR2 is SQSDAQ. The CDR3 is made up of 13 amino acids.

This clonotype has just one count. The rearrangement uses TRBV12-3 or TRBV12-4 and TRBJ2-3; unclear D gene. Trimming left V 6 bases short and J 3 bases short, with 13 bases between. The CDR3 is 14 amino acids. The CDR3 loop is CASSQQPSTDTQYF. The CDR3 coding sequence is TGTGCCAGCAGCCAACAGCCCTCGACAGATACGCAGTATTTT.

Concerning this clonotype: No conserved phenylalanine or tryptophan ends this CDR3, so it is likely a read error. Because the CDR3's place on the DNA is in doubt, the DNA is left out and the CDR3 is given as listed by TCRdb. This rearrangement joins TRBV5-1 to TRBJ2-5; TRBD1 is the table's D call and was not checked against the DNA. Both ends counted, the CDR3 spans 10 residues. Per germline, CDR1 SGHRS and CDR2 YFSETQ. CDR3 amino acids: CASRASTGAY.

The chain carries TRBV24-1 and TRBJ1-2; D unclear. This CDR3 contains 14 residues. The germline V gene has CDR1 KGHDR and CDR2 SFDVKD. DNA of the CDR3: TGTATCACCAGTGACCCTGACGGAGGACTCGGCTACACCTTC. This sequence encodes CITSDPDGGLGYTF.

A word on this clonotype: The conserved phenylalanine or tryptophan normally closing the CDR3 is absent here, so this likely arose from a read error. The limits of the CDR3 on the DNA are not certain, so only TCRdb's listed CDR3 is given. V usage is TRBV7-2 and J usage is TRBJ2-7; the table names TRBD2, a call not compared with the DNA. The CDR3 is 9 residues long, counting both termini. Germline assignment: CDR1 SGHTA and CDR2 FQGNSA. CDR3 region: CASSLGLAG.

This sequence joins TRBV6-4 and TRBJ2-7; the D gene could be TRBD1 or TRBD2 (5 bases each). Germline CDR1 reads MRHNA; CDR2 reads SNTAGT. This CDR3 is 13 amino acids long. V was shortened by 8 bases and J by 3 bases, with 14 bases between the two germline ends. The CDR3 DNA sequence: TGTGCCAGCTTCTGGGACCGGTACTACGAGCAGTACGTC. Translation gives CASFWDRYYEQYV.

The chain has TRBV7-9 and TRBJ1-1, with D unclear. The germline CDR1 and CDR2 sequences are SEHNR and FQNEAQ (reference sequence). The CDR3 is 14 amino acids. V shed 3 bases and J shed 14 bases, with 22 bases lying between them. In nucleotides, the CDR3 is TGTGCCAGCAGCTTCGCGCTGAGGGATGAAAAACCGTTCTTT. Amino acids: CASSFALRDEKPFF.

V is TRBV20-1 and J is TRBJ1-1; 12 bases are shared with TRBD1. The germline CDR1 and CDR2 sequences are DFQATT and SNEGSKA (reference sequence). V shed 6 bases and J 4 bases; nucleotides not matched to a gene: 9. The CDR3 covers 15 residues. CDR3 coding DNA: TGCAGTGCAGCCGGGACAGGGGGCCGAGGCACTGAAGCTTTCTTT. The encoded protein is CSAAGTGGRGTEAFF.

The chain has TRBV6-4 and TRBJ2-6, with 7 bases that match TRBD1. J gave up 2 bases and V 2 bases, and 6 bases lay outside the gene matches. Germline V CDR1 and CDR2: MRHNA, SNTAGT. The CDR3 is made up of 17 amino acids. The CDR3 coding sequence is TGTGCCAGCAGTGACGGTCGGCAGGGGGCTGGGGCCAACGTCCTGACTTTC. This gives the protein CASSDGRQGAGANVLTF.

The V call is TRBV29-1, the J call TRBJ1-2, with D perhaps matching TRBD1 (6 bases). CDR3 length: 13 amino acids. CDR1 is SQVTM, CDR2 ANQGSEA, per germline. CDR3 residues: CHQGKGEINGYTF. CDR3 sequence (DNA): TGCCATCAGGGGAAAGGGGAGATTAATGGCTACACCTTC. Variable domain in full (rest from reference TRBV29-1 and TRBJ1-2): SAVISQKPSRDICQRGTSLTIQCQVDSQVTMMFWYRQQPGQSLTLIATANQGSEATYESGFVIDKFPISRPNLTFSTLTVSNMSPEDSSIYLCHQGKGEINGYTFGSGTRLTVV.

This chain joins TRBV9 and TRBJ1-6; D is possibly TRBD1 (6 bases). The V and J ends lost 8 bases and 5 bases respectively, with 11 bases between them. From germline, CDR1 is SGDLS and CDR2 YYNGEE. The CDR3 loop spans 13 amino acids. The CDR3 nucleotides are TGTGCCAGTAACAGGGACGATAATTCACCCCTCCACTTT. Encoded protein: CASNRDDNSPLHF. Together with reference TRBV9 and TRBJ1-6, the CDR3 gives the full variable domain: DSGVTQTPKHLITATGQRVTLRCSPRSGDLSVYWYQQSLDQGLQFLIQYYNGEERAKGNILERFSAQQFPDLHSELNLSSLELGDSALYFCASNRDDNSPLHFGNGTRLTVT.

As concerns this clonotype: A read error is possible here, since a much larger clone lies one base away. The chain uses TRBV6-9 and TRBJ1-1; unclear D gene. The germline gives CDR1 MNHGY, CDR2 SVAAGI. The CDR3 contains 13 residues. The V end lost 2 bases, the J end lost 6 bases, and 10 bases lay between the germline ends. CDR3 in DNA: TGTGCCAGCAGTTATCCGGAAAGCGCTGAAGCTTTCTTT. Translation gives CASSYPESAEAFF.

The rearrangement uses TRBV19 and TRBJ1-2, with no clear D. CDR1 is LNHDA and CDR2 is SQIVND in the germline V gene (reference sequence). This CDR3 is built from 13 residues. Between the trimmed V and J ends, which lost 0 bases and 2 bases, there was a span of 4 bases. In DNA, the CDR3 is TGTGCCAGTAGTATAGAGGGCAACTATGGCTACACCTTC. It translates to CASSIEGNYGYTF.

This clonotype was recorded many times. The chain couples TRBV24-1 to TRBJ2-5; D is possibly TRBD2 (6 bases). There are 16 residues in the CDR3. The V end lost 4 bases, the J end lost 5 bases, and 19 bases lay between the germline ends. CDR1 is KGHDR and CDR2 is SFDVKD in the germline V gene. This chain's CDR3 is CATSDPRHPRDETQYF. CDR3 in DNA: TGTGCCACCAGTGACCCGCGACACCCGCGGGATGAGACCCAGTACTTC.